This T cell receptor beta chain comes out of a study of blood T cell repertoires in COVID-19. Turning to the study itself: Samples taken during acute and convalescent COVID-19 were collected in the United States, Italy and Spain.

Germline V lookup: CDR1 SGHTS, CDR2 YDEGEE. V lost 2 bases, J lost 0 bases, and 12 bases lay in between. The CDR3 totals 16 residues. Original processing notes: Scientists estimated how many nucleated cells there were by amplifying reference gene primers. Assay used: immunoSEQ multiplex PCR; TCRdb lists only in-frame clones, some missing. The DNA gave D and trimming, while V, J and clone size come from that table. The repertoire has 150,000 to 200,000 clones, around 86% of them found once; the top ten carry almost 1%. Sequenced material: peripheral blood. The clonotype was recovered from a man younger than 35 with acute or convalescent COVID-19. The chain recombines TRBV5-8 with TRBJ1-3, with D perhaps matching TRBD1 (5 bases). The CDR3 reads CASSLLGQGSGNTIYF. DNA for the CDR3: TGTGCCAGCAGCTTATTGGGGCAGGGCTCTGGAAACACCATATATTTT.